What follows describes a single TCR beta chain. The sample holds many counts of this clonotype. This clone's antigen is unknown. No quality values exist for individual bases; no much larger clone is one base distant. The method was multiplex PCR. TCRdb records Illumina HiSeq 4000 as the sequencer. iRepertoire HTBI primers and Arm-PCR amplification of CDR3 regions were used to construct TCR beta libraries. Before sequencing, the PCR products underwent gel purification. The authors' analysis ran thus. A total of 62 TRBV and 14 TRBJ segments were identified across samples and were used for gene usage analysis of CDR3 amino acid clonotypes. Filtered high-quality paired reads were merged into contigs using COPE and FqMerger. Contigs were aligned with BLAST to IMGT TRBV, TRBD and TRBJ reference genes, and CDR3 was defined per IMGT. Any clonotype with a frequency above 0.1% was classified as a highly expanded clone. Repertoire diversity was measured by Shannon entropy, and V-J evenness by the Gini coefficient. Clonotypes shared by more than one individual were considered public. Using fastp at Q25 and MiXCR, TCRdb reprocessed the public reads and kept productive beta chains. Entries that share a CDR3 protein sequence are merged under the most common genes and DNA. These V and J calls originate from TCRdb's pipeline instead of the authors' own analysis. This sample has 500,000 to 700,000 distinct CDR3 sequences in its table, and roughly 15% of those were observed once. Under 20% of the sample goes to the ten largest clones.

This sample is part of a study of regulatory T cells in long-lasting Graves disease (TCRdb year 2021). Some background on the complete study: Antithyroid drugs had been taken for less than 3 months by newly diagnosed Graves' disease patients. Persistent Graves' disease patients were compared with newly diagnosed Graves' disease patients by peripheral blood TCR sequencing and RNA sequencing. The study was registered as a clinical trial and conducted in China. A total of about 35 samples underwent TCR sequencing, from some 13 patients with persistent Graves' disease and some 20 patients with newly diagnosed Graves' disease.

V sheds 1 base and J sheds 2 bases, leaving 9 bases between their ends. Including the terminal cysteine and phenylalanine, the CDR3 comprises 14 residues. Just CDR3 DNA is preserved here, 42 bases in frame from base 1. The germline V gene (reference sequence) gives CDR1 as LGHDT and CDR2 as YNNKEL. What the time point label conveys for this sample: newly diagnosed GD, antithyroid drugs for less than 3 months. For both TCR sequencing and RNA sequencing, RNA was extracted from PBMCs in TRIzol. The diagnosis of Graves' disease followed American Thyroid Association guidelines. Recruitment of patients was carried out at an endocrinology department in Xi'an, China. From each patient, nine milliliters of peripheral blood was collected into an EDTA anticoagulant tube. PBMCs were isolated by Ficoll Paque Plus density gradient separation without further T cell sorting. An Agilent 2100 Bioanalyzer and agarose gel were used to check RNA quality, and a NanoDrop 2000 was used to measure RNA concentration.

The full study reports these points: Persistent disease showed preferential use of TRBV28, TRBJ1-2 and TRBJ2-5, whereas newly diagnosed disease favored TRBV20-1 and TRBJ2-1. Only peripheral blood was studied, because thyroid tissue, the primary lesion, was inaccessible. Compared with newly diagnosed patients, patients with persistent Graves' disease had lower TCR Shannon entropy and fewer highly expanded clones, which suggests clonal expansion. Sequencing and analysis were limited to the TCR beta chain. Patients with persistent disease shared more public clonotypes (fewer than 3,000) than newly diagnosed patients did (966). The authors acknowledged the small sample size as a limitation that may reduce accuracy.

This sample was shared with a second study, whose subject was T cells in Graves' hyperthyroidism and ophthalmopathy. The second paper states: Graves' hyperthyroidism was defined as stable when no progression to ophthalmopathy occurred over 18 months of follow-up. The hyperthyroidism patients were between 18 and 65 years old and newly diagnosed, with a disease duration of less than 2 months. Patients with uncontrolled infections, other autoimmune diseases, pregnancy or lactation were excluded. Diagnoses relied on clinical symptoms, serum thyroxine and TRAb, thyroid ultrasound and orbital computed tomography. For the first round of RT-PCR on the TCR CDR3, the HTBI primer set was used together with the Qiagen OneStep RT-PCR kit. Most expanded thyroid clonotypes (frequency above 0.001) were also detected in blood, suggesting blood repertoires may reflect thyroid immune responses. A model built on a 13 V-J signature distinguished ophthalmopathy from stable hyperthyroidism, reaching about 88% sensitivity and around 81% specificity in cross-validation and 80%/75% in testing. During validation, the model predicted progression to ophthalmopathy a median of around 6 months ahead of onset, with approximately 70% sensitivity and 72% to 85% specificity. TCR V-J signatures able to tell the groups apart were searched for in a discovery cohort of 100 patients, of whom more than 40 had Graves' ophthalmopathy and about 60 had stable Graves' hyperthyroidism. Whether ophthalmopathy could be predicted prospectively was tested in an independent validation cohort made up of about 20 hyperthyroidism patients plus 17 patients who later progressed to ophthalmopathy. The 100 or so discovery patients were randomly divided into training and test sets at a 7:3 ratio. In addition, the study compared T-cell repertoires in thyroid tissue and in blood from five or six Graves' hyperthyroidism patients. Once sampling was done, hyperthyroidism patients were given methimazole at a starting dose of 30 mg daily, whereas ophthalmopathy patients were given high-dose intravenous methylprednisolone. A second multiplex PCR round built the libraries, followed by size selection and purification. Paired-end sequencing of the libraries was performed with 100 bp reads on an Illumina HiSeq2000. SOAPnuke was used to process the raw data, removing reads that contained adapters or uncalled bases, had a mean Phred below 15, or lacked an exact match to the constant primer or identifier. High-quality paired reads were merged with COPE v1.2.5, and unique nucleotide sequences were defined as clonotypes. MiTCR v1.1 was used to align the clonotypes against IMGT TRBV, TRBD and TRBJ reference segments. Only V-J combinations with frequency above 0.0001, covering 99.2% of repertoires, were analysed. A TCS score was defined as the ratio between F50 (clonal expansion) and ExV (chaos), using BLOSUM62-based TCRdist between CDR3 peptides within each V-J. Welch's t-statistics and random forest reduced 500 to 650 V-J features to 10 to 15, which were used in a naive Bayes classifier (R e1071). Sample size was not statistically predetermined, and blinding of investigators to group allocation was not performed. The paper reports TCR Vbeta CDR3 sequencing of approximately 140 peripheral blood samples: approximately 41 ophthalmopathy, about 75 hyperthyroidism and 17 progressor patients.

The rearranged segments are TRBV3-1 and TRBJ2-7; the D gene assignment is ambiguous. The source of this sequence is a woman younger than 45 with Graves disease. Donor details come from another sample of the same person, matched by shared clones. Specimen: peripheral blood mononuclear cells (PBMCs), collected at new diagnosis, from a patient treated with antithyroid drugs. The CDR3 corresponds to CASSQVLQTYEQYF. In nucleotides, the sequence is TGTGCCAGCAGCCAAGTTCTACAAACCTACGAGCAGTACTTC.